Listed below are T cell receptor beta chains from one sample, sequenced in a study of T cell responses to AZD1222 COVID-19 vaccine. Data came from immunoSEQ multiplex PCR; TCRdb stores just in-frame clones and leaves some out. Among 75,000 to 90,000 clones listed, more than 90% were seen once. The source was peripheral blood, collected on day 0 of AZD1222 vaccination. These receptor sequences come from an adult in good health. Each CDR3 is given without its conserved first and last residue. Each record gives: clone size, V gene, D gene, CDR3 protein. The D gene is left open where the match is weak. The size entry is marked missing in some rows and otherwise reads once, few, many or a size class.

few	TRBV3-1/TRBV3-2	NA	ASSRGIQVDSPLH
NA	TRBV28	NA	ASSASATNEKLF
NA	TRBV7-3	NA	ASSPDPTGIYGYT
NA	TRBV18	NA	ASSPPDGRNEQF
NA	TRBV5-4	NA	ASSLGQRYT
NA	TRBV14	NA	ASSQDRKVGGTEAF
NA	TRBV9	NA	ASSVSTDTQY
few	TRBV12-3/TRBV12-4	TRBD1	ASSTGQNYGYT
NA	TRBV7-8	NA	ASSLDGYGYT
NA	TRBV4-1	NA	ASSQDITGFGSGNTIY
once	TRBV5-5	NA	ASSFSPSRSPGPGELF
NA	TRBV9	NA	ASSPLNMGNTIY
NA	TRBV5-6	NA	ASSESGDMGETQY
NA	TRBV5-1	NA	ASSLEGLGVAREQY
NA	TRBV28	NA	ASSQQENTEAF
NA	TRBV19	TRBD1	ASSIGSGQGAYEAF
NA	TRBV27	NA	ASSQNWNAGNTIY
NA	TRBV6-5	NA	AVQKMNTEAF
NA	TRBV2	NA	ASSVGQQDQPQH
NA	TRBV7-2	TRBD1	ASSPGGTSYNEQF
NA	TRBV2	NA	ASSEGMGGVDSPLH
NA	TRBV28	NA	AIYLRGTEAF
NA	TRBV10-3	TRBD2	AISGTSGGADETQY
NA	TRBV18	TRBD2	ASSRLADSYEQY
NA	TRBV18	NA	ASSRPPWDEAF
NA	TRBV21-1	NA	ASSFSRGHRGRSSGTEAF
NA	TRBV27	NA	ASSLSRVGAGELF
NA	TRBV6-6	TRBD1	ASSRGTGNSNQPQH
NA	TRBV19	TRBD2	ASSISGLAGTTDTQY
NA	TRBV5-1	NA	ASSLTANGPPETQY
NA	TRBV29-1	TRBD1	SVEGARGAGNTIY
NA	TRBV6-5	TRBD1	ASSYDRAVQPQH
NA	TRBV19	TRBD1	ASSARTGYSNQPQH
NA	TRBV2	TRBD1	ASRQSTGERVNQPQH
NA	TRBV2	NA	ASTGGPGYQQY
NA	TRBV5-1	NA	ASSPTLGTGELF
NA	TRBV19	NA	AAGRGLEEKLF
NA	TRBV29-1	TRBD1	SVVGQGWTEAF
NA	TRBV6-6	TRBD1	ASSYPTGQNSPLH
NA	TRBV9	NA	ASSVATGQPQH
NA	TRBV27	NA	ASSSHGLQALH
few	TRBV7-8	TRBD1	ASSPQDRGAAQPQH
NA	TRBV29-1	NA	SACRAVRERETQY
once	TRBV7-6	NA	ASSPSGVEAAF
NA	TRBV6-1	NA	ASSWEGGQY
NA	TRBV13	TRBD1	ASSLGDRGGSPLH
NA	TRBV5-1	TRBD2	ASSLAGTNYEQY
NA	TRBV11-2	TRBD2	ASSPRVGGGAQY
few	TRBV19	NA	AAGGQGFAEQF
NA	TRBV6-1	NA	ASSEEAGSGANVLT
NA	TRBV5-1	NA	ASSLPGYNEQF
NA	TRBV19	TRBD1	ASSNWGQAGYT
NA	TRBV24-1	NA	ATSVDGGLPQH